The next 28 T cell receptor beta chains were all read from a single sample in a study of CD8+ T cells in alopecia areata. RNA was extracted and reverse transcribed into cDNA as the sequencing template. The assay was immunoSEQ multiplex PCR, and TCRdb's table has in-frame clones only and misses some. The data show some 1,600 clones, none appearing only once, with 43% held by the ten largest. The material sequenced was skin. The receptors stem from a C3H/HeJ mouse with alopecia areata. The MHC haplotype of the strain is H2-k.

There are many counts of this clone. Genes here carry mouse names. This chain's CDR3 is CASGGGGQGHSDYTF. Incomplete CDR3 DNA: TGTGCCAGCGGGGGAGGGGGACAGGGCCACTCC. The gene calls are TRBV13-2 and TRBJ1-2, with 9 bases that match TRBD1. The read falls 4 residues short of the CDR3 end, and the missing part is taken from the germline J gene. Per germline, CDR1 NNHNN and CDR2 SYGAGS (reference sequence). The CDR3 contains 15 residues. V dropped 5 bases and J dropped 3; count of bases not matched to a gene: 8.

Of note for this clone: Germline and genes: mouse. Read coverage stops 4 residues before the CDR3 terminus; the germline J gene supplies the remainder. The rearrangement uses TRBV2 and TRBJ2-7; 10 bases are shared with TRBD2. Germline loops: CDR1 LGHNA, CDR2 YSYQKL. J gave up 2 bases and V 0 bases, and 1 base lay outside the gene matches. This CDR3 contains 15 residues. CDR3 loop: CASSQDWGGAYEQYF. Partial CDR3 DNA: TGTGCCAGCAGCCAAGACTGGGGGGGCGCCTAT.

Of note for this clone: Mouse gene names apply. The read terminates 4 residues before the CDR3 end, so the remaining end is supplied by the germline J gene. The chain is built from TRBV13-2 and TRBJ2-7; 10 bases are a match to TRBD2. Germline V lookup: CDR1 NNHNN, CDR2 SYGAGS (reference sequence). The J segment lost 0 bases and the V segment lost 2 bases, leaving 2 bases of the junction unmatched. This CDR3 is 15 amino acids long. CDR3 DNA, as far as it was read: TGTGCCAGCGGTGAACTGGGGGGGAGCTCCTAT. This codes for CASGELGGSSY. The complete CDR3 sequence is CASGELGGSSYEQYF.

Ten or more counts support this clone. Germline and genes here are mouse. The DNA ends 4 residues before the CDR3 does, and the rest of the CDR3 is filled in from the germline J gene. The chain is built from TRBV19 and TRBJ1-1; the D gene is possibly TRBD1 (5 bases). CDR1 FNHDT and CDR2 SITEND come from the germline V gene (reference sequence). The CDR3 is 12 amino acids. The CDR3 sequence is CASSIWGLEVFF. The sequenced part of the CDR3 DNA is TGTGCCAGCAGTATTTGGGGACTA.

This clone was counted ten times or more. Gene and germline names: mouse. The observed sequence ends 4 residues before the CDR3 terminus, with the missing tail filled in from the germline J gene. This rearrangement joins TRBV13-1 to TRBJ2-5, with 10 bases matching TRBD1. The CDR3 runs 14 residues. The trim removed 6 bases at V and 2 bases at J, leaving 3 bases unmatched. In germline, CDR1 is NSHNY, CDR2 SYGAGN. The CDR3 bases that were read are TGTGCCAGCACCCGACAGGGGGCCCAAGAC. Encoded protein: CASTRQGAQD. The complete CDR3 protein is CASTRQGAQDTQYF.

This clone was seen more than once but under ten times. These gene names are mouse names. The observed sequence ends 4 residues before the CDR3 terminus, with the missing tail filled in from the germline J gene. The rearrangement links TRBV31 to TRBJ2-2; no firm D call. Per the germline V gene, CDR1 is GKSSPN and CDR2 is SITVG. The CDR3 has 14 residues. V dropped 1 base and J dropped 0 bases, with 6 bases sitting between them. Here the CDR3 reads CAWSPLSNTGQLYF. The CDR3 DNA, read in part, is TGTGCCTGGAGTCCCCTCTCAAACACCGGG.

Note on this clone: The gene names here belong to mouse. Read coverage stops 4 residues before the CDR3 terminus; the germline J gene supplies the remainder. This sequence joins TRBV13-1 and TRBJ2-5; 10 nucleotides match TRBD2. The germline CDR1 and CDR2 sequences are NSHNY and SYGAGN. The V and J ends lost 6 bases and 3 bases, in that order; junction bases with no gene match: 1. The CDR3 spans 13 residues. The sequenced part of the CDR3 DNA is TGTGCCAGCAAGGACTGGGGGCAAGAC. It codes for CASKDWGQD. The entire CDR3 protein reads CASKDWGQDTQYF.

This clone turned up a few times. The genes and germline here are from mouse. From the germline J gene comes the end of the CDR3, since the read stops 4 residues before it. J is TRBJ2-4 and V is TRBV13-1; 11 positions agree with TRBD2. The CDR3 loop spans 14 amino acids. Germline values: CDR1 NSHNY, CDR2 SYGAGN. The CDR3 DNA, read in part, is TGTGCCAGCAGTGGGACTGGGGGGCCAAAC. It codes for CASSGTGGPN. The entire CDR3 protein is CASSGTGGPNTLYF.

This clone was seen at least ten times. Gene names and germline refer to mouse. Read sequence stops 4 residues before the CDR3 end, and the germline J gene provides the missing end. The chain recombines TRBV31 with TRBJ2-5; 10 bases match TRBD2. The CDR3 is made up of 15 amino acids. CDR1 GKSSPN and CDR2 SITVG come from the germline V gene. The CDR3 bases that were read are TGTGCCTGGAGTCCCCTCTGGGGGGGCGCGGAC. Protein product: CAWSPLWGGAD. The complete CDR3 reads CAWSPLWGGADTQYF.

This clone was detected ten times or more. The gene symbols are mouse symbols. The CDR3 is cut off 3 residues early in the read; its end comes from the germline J gene. V is TRBV1 and J is TRBJ1-6, with D maybe TRBD1 (6 bases). TRBJ1-6 is annotated as an ORF whose role is uncertain. The germline CDR1 and CDR2 sequences are NSQYPW and LRSPGD (reference sequence). V was trimmed by 4 bases and J by 5 bases, leaving 9 bases between them. The CDR3 contains 14 residues. Here the CDR3 reads CTCSVRDNNSPLYF. Incomplete CDR3 DNA: TGCACCTGCAGTGTCCGGGACAATAATTCGCCC.

In the case of this clone: Gene names are mouse gene names. Read coverage stops 4 residues before the CDR3 terminus; the germline J gene supplies the remainder. The chain has TRBV13-2 and TRBJ2-2; possible D gene TRBD2, 5 bases. The CDR3 has 17 residues. Germline CDR1 and CDR2: NNHNN and SYGAGS (reference sequence). V was shortened by 3 bases and J by 0 bases, with 15 bases between the two germline ends. CDR3 bases read: TGTGCCAGCGGTGGTCATTGGCTGGGAGCAAACACCGGG. It translates to CASGGHWLGANTG. The full CDR3 sequence reads CASGGHWLGANTGQLYF.

On this clone: All gene names here are mouse names. The read is 4 residues too short to cover the CDR3 end, so that end is filled in from the germline J gene. The chain combines TRBV19 with TRBJ2-1; 7 nucleotides line up with TRBD2. CDR1 is FNHDT, CDR2 SITEND, per germline (reference sequence). This CDR3 region has 15 residues. Losses at the gene ends were 2 bases for V and 2 bases for J; bases not matched to a gene: 4. CDR3 amino acids: CASSILLGDYAEQFF. Incomplete CDR3 DNA: TGTGCCAGCAGTATCCTTCTGGGGGACTATGCT.

The table lists this clone with a few counts. Each gene name is a mouse one. The read ends 4 residues shy of where the CDR3 ends; the end is completed using the germline J gene. The chain carries TRBV13-2 and TRBJ1-2; D may be TRBD1 (5 bases). CDR1 is NNHNN and CDR2 is SYGAGS in the germline V gene (reference sequence). The CDR3 is made up of 13 amino acids. Between the trimmed V and J ends, which lost 2 bases and 3 bases, there was a span of 8 bases. Partial CDR3 DNA: TGTGCCAGCGGTGACAGGGAAGACTCC. Its translation: CASGDREDS. The CDR3 in full is CASGDREDSDYTF.

With regard to this clone: The genes and germline here are from mouse. The read ends 4 residues early relative to the CDR3; the germline J gene fills the gap. The V call is TRBV1, the J call TRBJ2-7, with TRBD1 identical over 11 bases. Germline CDR1 and CDR2: NSQYPW and LRSPGD (reference sequence). The CDR3 runs 15 residues. This CDR3 reads CTCSATGDRGYEQYF. CDR3 bases read: TGCACCTGCAGTGCAACTGGGGACAGGGGGTAT.

In its sample, this clone was seen many times. Genes and germline are mouse. The read terminates 3 residues before the CDR3 end, so the remaining end is supplied by the germline J gene. This sequence joins TRBV14 and TRBJ1-6; D possibly corresponds to TRBD1 (5 bases). TRBJ1-6 is classed as an ORF, of uncertain function. CDR1 is SGHDT, CDR2 FRDEAV, per germline. The ends were cut back, 3 bases at V and 7 bases at J, with 11 bases in the middle. The CDR3 runs 14 residues. The CDR3: CASSSAGSNSPLYF. Partial CDR3 DNA: TGTGCCAGCAGTTCCGCAGGGAGCAATTCGCCC.

This clone was counted at least ten times. Gene labels here are mouse ones. The read falls 4 residues short of the CDR3 end, and the missing part is taken from the germline J gene. The rearrangement uses TRBV13-3 and TRBJ1-1; tentatively, D is TRBD1 (5 bases). The CDR3 length is 14 residues. Germline CDR1 NNHDY, CDR2 SYVADS. The CDR3 bases that were read are TGTGCCAGCAGTGAGGGACTGGGGGGGAGA. The encoded protein is CASSEGLGGR. The entire CDR3 is CASSEGLGGREVFF.

As to this clone: The genes and germline here are from mouse. The read finishes 4 residues shy of the CDR3 end, and the germline J gene is used to complete it. The rearrangement links TRBV15 to TRBJ2-4; possibly TRBD1 for D (5 bases). In germline, CDR1 is SGHND, CDR2 FRSKSL. The CDR3 is 11 amino acids. Trimming took off 11 bases at V and 1 base at J, with 7 bases between the two ends. The sequenced part of the CDR3 DNA is TGTGCCCGAGGGGGTCAAAAC. It codes for CARGGQN. The whole CDR3 protein is CARGGQNTLYF.

Worth noting for this clone: Gene names refer to mouse genes. The read terminates 4 residues ahead of where the CDR3 ends, so the germline J gene completes it. J is TRBJ2-2 and V is TRBV15; a possible D gene is TRBD1 (5 bases). This CDR3 has 15 amino acids. The V gene's germline CDR1 is SGHND and CDR2 FRSKSL. The ends were cut back, 1 base at V and 1 base at J, with 7 bases in the middle. The CDR3 sequence is CASSLEGRNTGQLYF. CDR3 bases read: TGTGCCAGCAGTTTAGAGGGGAGAAACACCGGG.

The table lists this clone with a few counts. The gene names given are mouse names. The read ends 4 residues shy of where the CDR3 ends; the end is completed using the germline J gene. The chain recombines TRBV5 with TRBJ2-1; 13 bases map to TRBD2. CDR1 LGHNA and CDR2 YNLKQL come from the germline V gene (reference sequence). The CDR3 runs to 15 residues. The J segment lost 5 bases and the V segment lost 4 bases, leaving 2 bases of the junction unmatched. Here the CDR3 reads CASSPGLGGHAEQFF. The covered CDR3 bases are TGTGCCAGCAGCCCCGGACTGGGGGGGCATGCT.

On this clone itself: The genes are named according to mouse. Sequencing ends 3 residues short of the CDR3 end; the germline J gene provides the rest. The chain is built from TRBV31 and TRBJ1-6, with 8 bases lining up with TRBD1. TRBJ1-6 belongs to the ORF category, with a function that is uncertain. V gave up 1 base and J gave up 7 bases; unmatched junction bases: 3. The CDR3 sequence is 14 residues long. Germline V lookup: CDR1 GKSSPN, CDR2 SITVG. The CDR3 spells CAWSPDRVNSPLYF. CDR3 DNA (partial): TGTGCCTGGAGTCCGGACAGGGTGAATTCGCCC.

This clone was detected ten times or more. All gene names here are mouse names. The read falls 4 residues short of the CDR3 end, and the missing part is taken from the germline J gene. The chain employs TRBV13-3 and TRBJ2-7; 9 positions match TRBD2. The germline CDR1 and CDR2 sequences are NNHDY and SYVADS. The CDR3 loop spans 14 amino acids. V trimming: 2 bases; J trimming: 3 bases; junction bases outside the gene matches: 3. The DNA read from the CDR3 is TGTGCCAGCAGTGAATACTGGGGGGTCTAT. It specifies CASSEYWGVY. Given in full, the CDR3 is CASSEYWGVYEQYF.

The table lists this clone with a few counts. The listed genes are named as in mouse. The read stops 3 residues short of the end of the CDR3; the missing end is completed from the germline J gene. The V gene is TRBV1, the J gene TRBJ1-3; D is undetermined. The V and J ends lost 1 base and 0 bases respectively, with 4 bases between them. The CDR3 extends over 14 amino acids. CDR1 is NSQYPW and CDR2 is LRSPGD in the germline V gene (reference sequence). CDR3 DNA (partial): TGCACCTGCAGTGCAGGGGTTTCTGGAAATACG. Its protein is CTCSAGVSGNT. The complete CDR3 protein is CTCSAGVSGNTLYF. The whole variable domain, filled in from reference TRBV1 and TRBJ1-3, reads VTLLEQNPRWRLVPRGQAVNLRCILKNSQYPWMSWYQQDLQKQLQWLFTLRSPGDKEVKSLPGADYLATRVTDTELRLQVANMSQGRTLYCTCSAGVSGNTLYFGEGSRLIVV.

With regard to this clone: Gene names are mouse gene names. Read sequence stops 4 residues before the CDR3 end, and the germline J gene provides the missing end. The chain couples TRBV15 to TRBJ2-7, with TRBD1 matching over 9 bases. CDR3 length: 13 residues. Germline CDR1 is SGHND and CDR2 is FRSKSL. The junction had 1 base not matched to a gene; V was cut back by 4 bases and J by 3 bases. The chain's CDR3 is CASSWDRDYEQYF. The part of the CDR3 DNA that was read is TGTGCCAGCAGTTGGGACAGGGACTAT.

On this clone itself: Genes and germline come from the mouse. The CDR3 goes on 4 residues after the read ends, and that part is filled in from the germline J gene. V and J are TRBV12-1 and TRBJ2-1; D possibly corresponds to TRBD2 (6 bases). In germline, CDR1 is SGHSN, CDR2 HYEKVE. V lost 4 bases to trimming and J lost 0 bases, with 12 bases between them. The CDR3 length is 15 residues. The sequenced CDR3 bases are TGTGCCAGCTCCCCATACTGGGTTAACTATGCT. It yields the protein CASSPYWVNYA. The full CDR3 reads CASSPYWVNYAEQFF.

A remark on this clone: Each gene name is a mouse one. The CDR3 extends 4 residues past the end of the read, so its final part is completed from the germline J gene. This chain uses TRBV12-1 with TRBJ2-2, with 7 nucleotides matching TRBD1. The germline V gene encodes CDR1 SGHSN and CDR2 HYEKVE. The CDR3 consists of 13 residues. With V trimmed by 6 bases and J by 2 bases, 2 bases remained unmatched. CDR3 DNA (partial): TGTGCCAGCGCGACAGGGAACACCGGG. Residues: CASATGNTG. The full CDR3 sequence reads CASATGNTGQLYF. Together with reference TRBV12-1 and TRBJ2-2, the CDR3 gives the full variable domain: DSGVVQSPRHIIKEKGGRSVLTCIPISGHSNVVWYQQTLGKELKFLIQHYEKVERDKGFLPSRFSVQQFDDYHSEMNMSALELEDSAMYFCASATGNTGQLYFGEGSKLTVL.

There are a few counts of this clone. Each gene name is a mouse one. The CDR3 spells CAWSSDSANSDYTF. Incomplete CDR3 DNA: TGTGCCTGGAGTTCGGACAGTGCAAACTCC. The gene calls are TRBV31 and TRBJ1-2; a weak D match, TRBD1 (6 bases). Sequencing ends 4 residues short of the CDR3 end; the germline J gene provides the rest. V lost 2 bases to trimming and J lost 0 bases, with 10 bases between them. This CDR3 is built from 14 residues. Germline CDR1 is GKSSPN and CDR2 is SITVG.

This clone appeared a few times. The gene symbols are mouse symbols. With the read ending 4 residues before the CDR3 end, the germline J gene is used to fill in that end. This rearrangement joins TRBV13-2 to TRBJ1-1; D may be TRBD1 (5 bases). CDR1 is NNHNN, CDR2 SYGAGS, per germline (reference sequence). The CDR3 has 13 amino acids. Trimming shortened V by 3 bases and J by 0 bases, and 6 bases separated the two germline ends. CDR3 bases read: TGTGCCAGCGGTGCCAGGGCAAACACA. Its protein product is CASGARANT. Given in full, the CDR3 is CASGARANTEVFF.

This clone is hyperexpanded (1% or more) in the sample. The gene names here belong to mouse. The CDR3 is cut off 4 residues early in the read; its end comes from the germline J gene. The V call is TRBV13-3, the J call TRBJ1-1; 8 bases fit TRBD1. The V gene's germline CDR1 is NNHDY and CDR2 SYVADS. Losses at the gene ends were 3 bases for V and 0 bases for J; bases not matched to a gene: 1. The CDR3 is 14 residues long. CDR3 residues: CASSVGQANTEVFF. CDR3 DNA, as far as it was read: TGTGCCAGCAGTGTGGGACAGGCAAACACA.